The 6 T cell receptor beta chains given below trace back to one sample, sequenced in a study of T cells in Graves' hyperthyroidism and ophthalmopathy. TCR beta CDR3 regions were amplified from RNA transcripts. HTBI primers drove first-round RT-PCR of the TCR CDR3. TCRdb re-analysed the multiplex PCR reads in MiXCR, keeping a single row per CDR3 protein. The table shows nearly 750,000 distinct CDR3 sequences, with roughly 32% occurring only once. What was sequenced was blood. The receptors here all came from a woman between 35 and 50 years old with Graves' hyperthyroidism.

DNA of the CDR3: TGCAGCGTTGAAGAGTCCGGGACCTCCTCCTACGAGCAGTACTTC. Encoded protein: CSVEESGTSSYEQYF. The chain joins TRBV29-1 to TRBJ2-7; D tentatively fits TRBD1 or TRBD2 (5 bases each). Germline CDR1 is SQVTM and CDR2 is ANQGSEA. This CDR3 is built from 15 residues. Trimming cost V 0 bases and J 0 bases, with 12 bases left between them.

Of note for this clonotype: This is likely a read error, given that the CDR3 carries no conserved phenylalanine or tryptophan at its end. It is unclear where the CDR3 begins or ends on the DNA, so no DNA is shown, and the CDR3 is as TCRdb lists it. This sequence joins TRBV7-9 and TRBJ2-7; the table's TRBD1 call for D was not verified on the DNA. CDR1 and CDR2 from the germline V gene are SEHNR and FQNEAQ (reference sequence). The CDR3 numbers 10 amino acids, ends counted. The CDR3 reads CASSLDGPLG.

This clonotype was recorded many times. The CDR3 coding sequence is TGTGCCAGCAGGACAGGACAGATAAACACTGAAGCTTTCTTT. This encodes CASRTGQINTEAFF. The chain couples TRBV2 to TRBJ1-1; a weak D match, TRBD1 (6 bases). This CDR3 contains 14 residues. Germline-derived CDR1 and CDR2 are SNHLY and FYNNEI. V was shortened by 6 bases and J by 2 bases, with 13 bases between the two germline ends.

A word on this clonotype: A much bigger clone sits one base away, suggesting this may be a read error. The genes are TRBV10-2 and TRBJ1-5; D gene ambiguous. CDR1 and CDR2 (germline): WSHSY, SAAADI. This CDR3 is 14 amino acids long. The CDR3 DNA sequence: TGTGCCAGCGGTTACTCGAGGGGCAATCAGCCCCAGCATTTT. Amino acids: CASGYSRGNQPQHF.

In its sample, this clonotype was seen many times. The rearrangement joins TRBV2 to TRBJ1-1; weak D call: TRBD1 (5 bases). V dropped 3 bases and J dropped 5 bases, with 16 bases sitting between them. Germline values: CDR1 SNHLY, CDR2 FYNNEI. This CDR3 comprises 15 residues. As DNA, the CDR3 is TGTGCCAGCAGTGAGATTGGGGGGTTAGGGACTGAAGCTTTCTTT. This gives the protein CASSEIGGLGTEAFF.

The chain links TRBV20-1 to TRBJ1-2; D remains unclear. Deletions cut 1 base from V and 1 base from J, with 7 bases between. Germline-derived CDR1 and CDR2 are DFQATT and SNEGSKA (reference sequence). The CDR3 has 13 amino acids. The CDR3 loop is CSARGGFNYGYTF. As DNA, the CDR3 is TGCAGTGCTAGAGGCGGTTTTAACTATGGCTACACCTTC.